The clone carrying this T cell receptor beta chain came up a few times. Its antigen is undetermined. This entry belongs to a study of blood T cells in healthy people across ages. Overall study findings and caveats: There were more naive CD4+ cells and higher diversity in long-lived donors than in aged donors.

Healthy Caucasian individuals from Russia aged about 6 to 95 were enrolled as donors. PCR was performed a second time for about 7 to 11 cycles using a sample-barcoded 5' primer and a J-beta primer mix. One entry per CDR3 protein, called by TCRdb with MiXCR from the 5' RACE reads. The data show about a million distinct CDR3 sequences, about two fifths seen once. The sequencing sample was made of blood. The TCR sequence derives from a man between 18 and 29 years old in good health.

CDR3 nucleotides: TGTGCCAGCAGCACCGGGACAGGGAACACCGGGGAGCTGTTTTTT. Amino acid sequence: CASSTGTGNTGELFF. The J gene is TRBJ2-2, the V gene TRBV12-3 or TRBV12-4; 8 positions match TRBD1. V trimming: 6 bases; J trimming: 1 base; junction bases outside the gene matches: 4. The CDR3 runs 15 residues.